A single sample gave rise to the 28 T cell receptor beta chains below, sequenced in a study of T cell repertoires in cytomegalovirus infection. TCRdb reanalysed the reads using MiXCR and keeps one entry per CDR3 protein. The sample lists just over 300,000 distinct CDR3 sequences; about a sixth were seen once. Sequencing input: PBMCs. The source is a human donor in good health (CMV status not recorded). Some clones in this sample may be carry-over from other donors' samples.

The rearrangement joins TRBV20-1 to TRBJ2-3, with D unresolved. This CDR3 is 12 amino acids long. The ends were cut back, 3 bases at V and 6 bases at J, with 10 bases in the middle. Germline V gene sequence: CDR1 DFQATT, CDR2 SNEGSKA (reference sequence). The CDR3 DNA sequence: TGCAGTGCTAGGGAGTGGGCTGATACGCAGTATTTT. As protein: CSAREWADTQYF.

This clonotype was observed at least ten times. CDR3 protein: CASSLRGLSDTQYF. Here the CDR3 DNA reads TGTGCCAGCAGCCTGAGGGGGCTGTCAGATACGCAGTATTTT. The chain employs TRBV7-2 and TRBJ2-3; 7 bases map to TRBD1. This CDR3 spans 14 amino acids. J was trimmed by 4 bases and V by 5 bases; bases with no gene match: 6. Germline CDR1 SGHTA, CDR2 FQGNSA.

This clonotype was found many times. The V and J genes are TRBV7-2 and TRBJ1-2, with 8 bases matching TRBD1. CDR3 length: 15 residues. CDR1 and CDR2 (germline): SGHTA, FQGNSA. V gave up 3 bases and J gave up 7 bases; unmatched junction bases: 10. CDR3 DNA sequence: TGTGCCAGCAGCTTTTCGCAGGGGGCGTCTGGTGGCTACACCTTC. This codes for CASSFSQGASGGYTF.

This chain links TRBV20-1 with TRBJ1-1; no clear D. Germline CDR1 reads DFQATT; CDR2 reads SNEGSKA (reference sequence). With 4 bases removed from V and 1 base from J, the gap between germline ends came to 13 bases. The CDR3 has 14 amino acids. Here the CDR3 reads CSATVLAENTEAFF. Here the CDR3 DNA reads TGCAGTGCTACGGTTCTGGCGGAGAACACTGAAGCTTTCTTT.

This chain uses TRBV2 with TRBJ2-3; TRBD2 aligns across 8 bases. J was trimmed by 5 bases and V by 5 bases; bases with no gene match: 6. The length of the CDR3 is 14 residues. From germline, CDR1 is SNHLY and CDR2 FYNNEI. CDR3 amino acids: CASSRSGGGDTQYF. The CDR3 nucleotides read TGTGCCAGCAGTCGGAGCGGGGGTGGAGATACGCAGTATTTT.

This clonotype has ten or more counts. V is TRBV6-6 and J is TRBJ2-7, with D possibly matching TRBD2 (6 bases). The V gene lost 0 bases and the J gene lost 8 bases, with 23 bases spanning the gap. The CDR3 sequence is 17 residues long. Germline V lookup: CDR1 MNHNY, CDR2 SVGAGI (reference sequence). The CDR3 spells CASSYSRVGGRPEKQYF. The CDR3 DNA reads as TGTGCCAGCAGTTACTCGAGAGTGGGAGGAAGGCCCGAAAAGCAGTACTTC.

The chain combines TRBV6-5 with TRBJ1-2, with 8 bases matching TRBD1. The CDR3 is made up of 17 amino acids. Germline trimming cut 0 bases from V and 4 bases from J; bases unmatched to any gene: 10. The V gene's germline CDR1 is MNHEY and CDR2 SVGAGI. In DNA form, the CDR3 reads TGTGCCAGCAGTTACTCCGCGTTCCCAGGGGGCGGCTATGGCTACACCTTC. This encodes CASSYSAFPGGGYGYTF.

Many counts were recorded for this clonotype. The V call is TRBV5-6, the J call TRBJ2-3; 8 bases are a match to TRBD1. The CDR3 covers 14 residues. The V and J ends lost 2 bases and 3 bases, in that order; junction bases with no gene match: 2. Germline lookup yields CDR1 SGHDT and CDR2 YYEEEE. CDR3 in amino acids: CASSFGQGTDTQYF. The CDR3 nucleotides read TGTGCCAGCAGCTTTGGACAGGGTACAGATACGCAGTATTTT.

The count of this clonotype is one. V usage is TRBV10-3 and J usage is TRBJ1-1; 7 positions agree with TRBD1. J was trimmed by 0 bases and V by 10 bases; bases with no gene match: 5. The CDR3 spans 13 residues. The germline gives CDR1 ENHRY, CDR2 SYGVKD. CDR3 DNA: TGTGCCACCGCACAGGGGATGAACACTGAAGCTTTCTTT. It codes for CATAQGMNTEAFF.

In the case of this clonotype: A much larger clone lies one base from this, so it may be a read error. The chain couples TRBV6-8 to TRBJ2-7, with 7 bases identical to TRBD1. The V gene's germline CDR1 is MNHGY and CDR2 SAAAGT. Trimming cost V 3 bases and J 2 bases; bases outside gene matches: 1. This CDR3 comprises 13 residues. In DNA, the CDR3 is TGTGCCAGCAGTTATCAGGGGGCCTACGAGCAGTACTTC. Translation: CASSYQGAYEQYF.

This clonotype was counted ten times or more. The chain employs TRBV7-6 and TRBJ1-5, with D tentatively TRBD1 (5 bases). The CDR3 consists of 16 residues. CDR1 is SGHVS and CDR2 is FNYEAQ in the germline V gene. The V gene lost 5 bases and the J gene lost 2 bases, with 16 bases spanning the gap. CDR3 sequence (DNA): TGTGCCAGCAGCCCCTCGGCAGGGAGAGGCAATCAGCCCCAGCATTTT. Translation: CASSPSAGRGNQPQHF.

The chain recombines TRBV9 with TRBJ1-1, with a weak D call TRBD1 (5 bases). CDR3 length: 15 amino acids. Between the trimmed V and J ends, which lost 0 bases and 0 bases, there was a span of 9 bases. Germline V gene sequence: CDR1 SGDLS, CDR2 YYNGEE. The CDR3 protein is CASSVDPGVNTEAFF. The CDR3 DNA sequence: TGTGCCAGCAGCGTAGACCCGGGGGTGAACACTGAAGCTTTCTTT.

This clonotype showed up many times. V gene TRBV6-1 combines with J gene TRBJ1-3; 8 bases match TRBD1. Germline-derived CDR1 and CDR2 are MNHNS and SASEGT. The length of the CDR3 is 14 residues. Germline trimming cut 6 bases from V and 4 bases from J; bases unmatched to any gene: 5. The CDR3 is CASSSGQAGNTIYF. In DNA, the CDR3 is TGTGCCAGCAGCTCGGGACAGGCGGGAAACACCATATATTTT.

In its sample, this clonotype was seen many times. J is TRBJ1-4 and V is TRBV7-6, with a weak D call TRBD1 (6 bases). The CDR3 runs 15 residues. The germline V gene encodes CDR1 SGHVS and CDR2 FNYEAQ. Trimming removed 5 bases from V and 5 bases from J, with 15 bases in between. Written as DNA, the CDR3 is TGTGCCAGCAGCCGCGAGGGGACAATAAATGAAAAACTGTTTTTT. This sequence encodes CASSREGTINEKLFF.

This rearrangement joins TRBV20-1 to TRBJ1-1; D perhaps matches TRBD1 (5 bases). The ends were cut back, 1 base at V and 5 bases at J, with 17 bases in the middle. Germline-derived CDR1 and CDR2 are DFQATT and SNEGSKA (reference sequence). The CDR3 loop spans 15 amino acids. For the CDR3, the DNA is TGCAGTGCTAGAGCACCCCGGGACGGGGTTACTGAAGCTTTCTTT. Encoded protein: CSARAPRDGVTEAFF.

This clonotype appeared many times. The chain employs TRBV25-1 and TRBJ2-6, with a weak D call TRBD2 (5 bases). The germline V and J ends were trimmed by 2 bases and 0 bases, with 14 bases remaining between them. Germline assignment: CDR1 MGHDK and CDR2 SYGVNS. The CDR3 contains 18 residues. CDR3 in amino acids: CASSEREHTASGANVLTF. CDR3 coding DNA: TGTGCCAGCAGTGAACGGGAACACACGGCCTCTGGGGCCAACGTCCTGACTTTC. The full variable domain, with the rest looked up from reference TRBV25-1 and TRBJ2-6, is EADIYQTPRYLVIGTGKKITLECSQTMGHDKMYWYQQDPGMELHLIHYSYGVNSTEKGDLSSESTVSRIRTEHFPLTLESARPSHTSQYLCASSEREHTASGANVLTFGAGSRLTVL.

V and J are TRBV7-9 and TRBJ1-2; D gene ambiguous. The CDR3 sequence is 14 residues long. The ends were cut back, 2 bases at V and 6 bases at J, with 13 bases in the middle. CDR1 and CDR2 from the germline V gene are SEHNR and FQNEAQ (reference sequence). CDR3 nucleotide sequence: TGTGCCAGCAGCTTAATGAACGCAAGGGATGGCTACACCTTC. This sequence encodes CASSLMNARDGYTF.

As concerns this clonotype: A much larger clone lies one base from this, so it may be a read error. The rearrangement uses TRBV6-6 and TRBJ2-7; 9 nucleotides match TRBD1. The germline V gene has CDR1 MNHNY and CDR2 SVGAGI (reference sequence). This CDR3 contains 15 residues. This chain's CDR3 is CAGSYTGTGSYEQYF. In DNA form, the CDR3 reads TGTGCCGGCAGTTACACCGGGACAGGGTCCTACGAGCAGTACTTC.

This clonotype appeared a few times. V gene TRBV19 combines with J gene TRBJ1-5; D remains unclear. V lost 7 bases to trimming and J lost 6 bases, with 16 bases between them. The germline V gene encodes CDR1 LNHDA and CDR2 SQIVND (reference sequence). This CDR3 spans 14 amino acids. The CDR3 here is CASTLEGIGQPQHF. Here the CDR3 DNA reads TGTGCCAGTACCCTTGAGGGTATCGGTCAGCCCCAGCATTTT.

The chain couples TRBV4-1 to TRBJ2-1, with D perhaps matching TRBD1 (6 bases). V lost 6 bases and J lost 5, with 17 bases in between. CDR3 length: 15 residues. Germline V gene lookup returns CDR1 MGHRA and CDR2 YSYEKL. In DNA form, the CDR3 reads TGCGCCAGCAGTCGGGCGAGGACAGAAAACAATGAGCAGTTCTTC. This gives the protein CASSRARTENNEQFF.

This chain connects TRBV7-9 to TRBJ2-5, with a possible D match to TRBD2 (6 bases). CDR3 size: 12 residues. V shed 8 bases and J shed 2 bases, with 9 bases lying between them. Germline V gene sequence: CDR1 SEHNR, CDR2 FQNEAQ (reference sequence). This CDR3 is CASGGDQETQYF. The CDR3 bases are TGTGCCAGCGGAGGGGATCAAGAGACCCAGTACTTC.

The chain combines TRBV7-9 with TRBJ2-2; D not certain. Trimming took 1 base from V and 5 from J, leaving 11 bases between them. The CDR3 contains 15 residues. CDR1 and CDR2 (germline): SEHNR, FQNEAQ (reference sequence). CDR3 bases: TGTGCCAGCAGCTTAGTGGGTCAAGGAACCGGGGAGCTGTTTTTT. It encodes CASSLVGQGTGELFF.

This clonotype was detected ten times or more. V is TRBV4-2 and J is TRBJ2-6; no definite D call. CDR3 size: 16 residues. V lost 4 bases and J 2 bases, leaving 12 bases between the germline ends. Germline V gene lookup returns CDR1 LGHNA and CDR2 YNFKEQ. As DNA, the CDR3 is TGTGCCAGCAGCCTCAACCCTGGCACTGGGGCCAACGTCCTGACTTTC. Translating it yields CASSLNPGTGANVLTF.

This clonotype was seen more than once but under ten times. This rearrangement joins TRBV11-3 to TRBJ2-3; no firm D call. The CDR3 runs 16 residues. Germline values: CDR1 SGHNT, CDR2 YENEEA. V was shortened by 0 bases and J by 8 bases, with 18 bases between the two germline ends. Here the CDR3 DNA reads TGTGCCAGCAGCTTAGATAGGGCGTCGTCTCGCTCTACGCAGTATTTT. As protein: CASSLDRASSRSTQYF.

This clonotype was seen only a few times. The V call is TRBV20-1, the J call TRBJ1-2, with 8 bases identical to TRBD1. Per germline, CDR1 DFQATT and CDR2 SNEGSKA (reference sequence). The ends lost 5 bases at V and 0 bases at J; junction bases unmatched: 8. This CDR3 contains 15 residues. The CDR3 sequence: CSAGQGGFANYGYTF. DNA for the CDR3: TGCAGTGCTGGACAGGGCGGGTTTGCTAACTATGGCTACACCTTC.

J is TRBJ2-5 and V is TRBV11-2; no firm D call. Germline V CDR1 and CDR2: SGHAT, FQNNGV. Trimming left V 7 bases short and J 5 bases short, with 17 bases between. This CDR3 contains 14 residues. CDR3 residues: CASTDQRDGETQYF. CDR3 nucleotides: TGTGCCAGCACCGACCAGAGAGACGGGGAGACCCAGTACTTC.

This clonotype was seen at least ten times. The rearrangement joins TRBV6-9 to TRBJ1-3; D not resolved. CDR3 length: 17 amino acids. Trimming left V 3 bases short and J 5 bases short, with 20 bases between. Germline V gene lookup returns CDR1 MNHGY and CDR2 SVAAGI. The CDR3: CASSYPIDNARRNTIYF. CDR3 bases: TGTGCCAGCAGTTACCCCATTGACAACGCGAGAAGAAACACCATATATTTT.

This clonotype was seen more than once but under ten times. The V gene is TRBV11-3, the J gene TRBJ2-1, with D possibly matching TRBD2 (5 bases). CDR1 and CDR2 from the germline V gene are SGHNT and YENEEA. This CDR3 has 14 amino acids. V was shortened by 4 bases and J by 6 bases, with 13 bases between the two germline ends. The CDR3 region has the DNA TGTGCCAGCAGCTCCTCTCTAGCTTCCAATGAGCAGTTCTTC. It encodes CASSSSLASNEQFF.